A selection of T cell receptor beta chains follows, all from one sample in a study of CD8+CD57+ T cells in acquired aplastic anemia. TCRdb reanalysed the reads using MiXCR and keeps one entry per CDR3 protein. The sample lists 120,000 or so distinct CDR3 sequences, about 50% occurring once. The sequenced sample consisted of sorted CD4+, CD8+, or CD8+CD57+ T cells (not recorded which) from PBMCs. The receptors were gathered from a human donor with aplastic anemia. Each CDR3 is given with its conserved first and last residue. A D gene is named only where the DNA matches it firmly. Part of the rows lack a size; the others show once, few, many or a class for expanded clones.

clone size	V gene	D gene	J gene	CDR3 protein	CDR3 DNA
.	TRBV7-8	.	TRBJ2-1	CASSLAGNQVNEQFF	TGTGCCAGCAGCTTAGCGGGGAACCAGGTCAATGAGCAGTTCTTC
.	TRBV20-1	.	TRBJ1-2	CSARETRYGYTF	TGCAGTGCTAGAGAGACTCGCTATGGCTACACCTTC
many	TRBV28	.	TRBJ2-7	CASSPLEGGYEQYF	TGTGCCAGCAGTCCGCTCGAGGGCGGGTACGAGCAGTACTTC
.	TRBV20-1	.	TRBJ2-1	CSASSAGGDEQFF	TGCAGTGCCAGCAGTGCCGGCGGGGATGAGCAGTTCTTC
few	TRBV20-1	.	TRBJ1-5	CSARDALDQPQHF	TGCAGTGCTAGAGACGCCCTTGATCAGCCCCAGCATTTT
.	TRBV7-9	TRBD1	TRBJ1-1	CASKDGQGLGAFF	TGTGCCAGCAAAGATGGACAGGGGCTGGGAGCTTTCTTT
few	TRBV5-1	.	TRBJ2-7	CASSFHGNGEQYF	TGCGCCAGCAGCTTCCACGGGAACGGCGAGCAGTACTTC
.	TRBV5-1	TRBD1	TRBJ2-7	CASSLWTGAEQYF	TGCGCCAGCAGCCTGTGGACAGGGGCAGAGCAGTACTTC
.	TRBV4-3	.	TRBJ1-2	CASSMGDNRYGYTF	TGCGCCAGCAGCATGGGGGACAATCGCTATGGCTACACCTTC
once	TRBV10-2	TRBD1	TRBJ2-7	CASAPGTGGNEQYF	TGCGCCAGTGCCCCCGGGACAGGGGGTAACGAGCAGTACTTC
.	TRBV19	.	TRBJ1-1	CASSIYGTEAFF	TGTGCCAGTAGTATATATGGCACTGAAGCTTTCTTT
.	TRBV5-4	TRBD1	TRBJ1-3	CASRSTGFGNTIYF	TGTGCCAGCAGGTCGACAGGGTTCGGAAACACCATATATTTT
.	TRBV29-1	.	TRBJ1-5	CSVQGLGNQPQHF	TGCAGCGTCCAGGGACTGGGCAATCAGCCCCAGCATTTT
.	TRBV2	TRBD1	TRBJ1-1	CARNTGDTEAFF	TGTGCCAGGAATACAGGGGACACTGAAGCTTTCTTT
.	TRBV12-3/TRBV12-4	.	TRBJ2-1	CASTRGAGEQFF	TGTGCCAGCACTCGGGGGGCGGGCGAGCAGTTCTTC
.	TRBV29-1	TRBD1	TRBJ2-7	CSVEARDSSYEQYF	TGCAGCGTTGAAGCCCGGGACAGCTCCTACGAGCAGTACTTC
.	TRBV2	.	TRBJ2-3	CASSGLQGGDTQYF	TGTGCCAGCAGTGGACTACAGGGAGGGGATACGCAGTATTTT
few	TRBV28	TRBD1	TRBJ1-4	CASSPYRGGDEKLFF	TGTGCCAGCAGTCCCTACAGGGGAGGGGATGAAAAACTGTTTTTT
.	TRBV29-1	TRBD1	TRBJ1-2	CSVVRQGYGYTF	TGCAGCGTTGTTCGACAGGGTTACGGCTACACCTTC
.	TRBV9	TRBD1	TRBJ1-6	CASSVDHRGAPLHF	TGTGCCAGCAGCGTAGACCACAGGGGAGCGCCCCTCCACTTT
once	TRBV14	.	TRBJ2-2	CASSLSLKFTGELFF	TGTGCCAGCAGCCTCAGCCTTAAGTTTACCGGGGAGCTGTTTTTT
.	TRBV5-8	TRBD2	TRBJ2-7	CASSRTSEAYEQYF	TGTGCCAGCAGCAGGACTAGCGAGGCCTACGAGCAGTACTTC
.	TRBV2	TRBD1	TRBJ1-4	CASSERGQGAGKLFF	TGTGCCAGCAGCGAAAGGGGACAGGGGGCCGGAAAACTGTTTTTT
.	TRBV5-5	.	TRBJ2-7	CASSWGNFGPYEQYF	TGTGCCAGCAGCTGGGGGAACTTTGGGCCTTACGAGCAGTACTTC
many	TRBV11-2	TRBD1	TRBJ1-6	CASRDRGSGSPLHF	TGTGCCAGCAGAGACAGGGGGTCAGGATCACCCCTCCACTTT
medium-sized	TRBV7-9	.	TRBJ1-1	CASSLEGGNTEAFF	TGTGCCAGCAGCTTAGAGGGGGGGAACACTGAAGCTTTCTTT
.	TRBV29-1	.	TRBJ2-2	CSVELAGRPGELFF	TGCAGCGTTGAACTAGCCGGGCGTCCCGGGGAGCTGTTTTTT
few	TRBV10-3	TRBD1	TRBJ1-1	CAISDRDSEAFF	TGTGCCATCAGTGATAGGGACAGTGAAGCTTTCTTT
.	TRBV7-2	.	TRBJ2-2	CASSLLAGELFF	TGTGCCAGCAGCTTATTGGCCGGGGAGCTGTTTTTT
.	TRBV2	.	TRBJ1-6	CASSEALTRVSPLHF	TGTGCCAGCAGTGAAGCATTGACCAGGGTGTCACCCCTCCACTTT
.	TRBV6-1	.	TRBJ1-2	CASSVPGRDYGYTF	TGTGCCAGCAGTGTCCCGGGACGAGACTATGGCTACACCTTC
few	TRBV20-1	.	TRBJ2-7	CSAASAGSYEQYF	TGCAGTGCAGCTAGCGCGGGCTCCTACGAGCAGTACTTC
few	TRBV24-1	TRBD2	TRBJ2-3	CATSDPMREATDTQYF	TGTGCCACCAGTGATCCTATGCGGGAGGCCACAGATACGCAGTATTTT
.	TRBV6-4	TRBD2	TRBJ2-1	CASSGDYSGEQFF	TGTGCCAGCAGCGGGGACTACTCCGGAGAGCAGTTCTTC
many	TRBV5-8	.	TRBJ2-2	CASSFGGPGELFF	TGTGCCAGCAGCTTTGGGGGTCCCGGGGAGCTGTTTTTT
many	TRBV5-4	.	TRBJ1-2	CASSSKGGIYGYTF	TGTGCCAGCAGCTCTAAAGGGGGGATCTATGGCTACACCTTC